Given below is one T cell receptor beta chain in context. What it binds is not known. The junction and the germline gene differ at one end; a read error may be behind it. CDR1 and CDR2 from the germline V gene are MDHEN and SYDVKM. This CDR3 has 14 amino acids. These data originate in a study of blood T cells in healthy people across ages. PCR was performed a second time for about 7 to 12 cycles using a sample-barcoded 5' primer and a J-beta primer mix. The template-switch adaptor was a 5' adaptor with 12 random nucleotides. It tagged each cDNA molecule. One entry per CDR3 protein, called by TCRdb with MiXCR from the 5' RACE reads. The table lists hundreds of thousands of distinct CDR3 sequences, 20% to 30% of them singletons. Study conclusions and caveats: Strongly correlated with naive T cell percentage was TCR beta diversity. Comparison with aged donors showed that long-lived donors had more naive CD4+ cells and higher diversity.

This sample also appeared in a second study, on T cells of mothers and their children. According to that study: Each 15 ul cDNA reaction used roughly 1.6 ug RNA; all RNA was used.

The chain uses TRBV28 and TRBJ1-1; D gene unclear. Sequenced sample: blood. This clonotype was obtained from a boy between 10 and 17 years old in good health. The CDR3 reads CAGSAKSGSTEAFF. CDR3 DNA: TGTGCCGGCAGCGCTAAGAGTGGGAGCACTGAAGCTTTCTTT.